Each of the 5 T cell receptor beta chains below was sequenced from the same sample in a study of technical replicates of blood from a handful of donors. Only in-frame clones appear in the TCRdb table, and some are missing; sequencing was by immunoSEQ multiplex PCR. The sample holds about 70,000 clones, just under 95% seen once. The sample was T cells isolated from PBMCs. These TCRs come from a human donor in good health.

The chain links TRBV28 to TRBJ2-3; 8 bases agree with TRBD2. The CDR3 totals 14 residues. Germline V lookup: CDR1 MDHEN, CDR2 SYDVKM. The J segment lost 0 bases and the V segment lost 5 bases, leaving 1 base of the junction unmatched. In DNA, the CDR3 is TGTGCCAGCAGTACTAGCGGTAGCACAGATACGCAGTATTTT. This translates into CASSTSGSTDTQYF.

V and J are TRBV28 and TRBJ1-2; D is unclear. The CDR3 spans 15 residues. V lost 6 bases, J lost 4 bases, and 18 bases lay in between. Per germline, CDR1 MDHEN and CDR2 SYDVKM. The CDR3 sequence: CASSLLGDYIYGYTF. The CDR3 nucleotides are TGTGCCAGCAGCCTCTTAGGAGACTATATCTATGGCTACACCTTC.

The chain employs TRBV6-1 and TRBJ1-1; 7 bases fit TRBD1. Per germline, CDR1 MNHNS and CDR2 SASEGT. V shed 0 bases, J shed 5 bases, and the junction held 3 bases outside the gene matches. This CDR3 region has 14 residues. The CDR3 loop is CASSEATGLTEAFF. The CDR3, as DNA: TGTGCCAGCAGTGAAGCGACAGGGTTGACTGAAGCTTTCTTT.

CDR3 sequence: CAQGQGTISISGNTIYF. CDR3 DNA: TGTGCCCAGGGACAGGGGACAATATCCATCTCTGGAAACACCATATATTTT. The genes are TRBV30 and TRBJ1-3; TRBD1 agrees at 10 bases. Germline V lookup: CDR1 GTSNPN, CDR2 SVGIG (reference sequence). After removal of 8 bases from V and 0 bases from J, the junction contained 13 bases not matched to a gene. The CDR3 is 17 amino acids.

The chain's CDR3 is CASSGSFTGTGNKNTIYF. The CDR3 bases are TGTGCCAGCAGTGGATCTTTTACCGGGACAGGGAACAAAAACACCATATATTTT. The V gene is TRBV28, the J gene TRBJ1-3, with 9 bases fitting TRBD1. The germline gives CDR1 MDHEN, CDR2 SYDVKM. The junction had 17 bases not matched to a gene; V was cut back by 5 bases and J by 6 bases. The CDR3 has 18 amino acids.